This T cell receptor (beta chain) was captured by sequencing in a study of blood T cell repertoires in COVID-19. Study as a whole: Samples taken during acute and convalescent COVID-19 were collected in the United States, Italy and Spain. Sources were T cells, B-cell-depleted T cells, or PBMCs; the material itself was cDNA or gDNA.

V was clipped by 8 bases and J by 8 bases, with 12 bases between them. The germline CDR1 and CDR2 sequences are MNHEY and SVGAGI. The CDR3 has 11 residues. In the original workflow: Quantification of nucleated cells was approximated via reference gene primer amplification. TCRdb's copy holds only in-frame clones and misses some; the assay was immunoSEQ multiplex PCR. Clonal size and the V and J genes are those of that table, whereas D and trimming came from the DNA. Of 150,000 to 200,000 clones listed, around 90% are singletons. Material: peripheral blood. The source of this sequence is a human donor in a cohort sampled during active COVID-19. The rearrangement uses TRBV6-5 and TRBJ1-2, with D perhaps TRBD1 (5 bases). Here the CDR3 DNA reads TGTGCCAGCCGCGGGGGTGGCGGCTACACCTTC. Protein product: CASRGGGGYTF.